These 8 T cell receptor beta chains came from one sample sequenced in a study of beta chain features in type 1 diabetes. Investigators reverse transcribed all isolated RNA, so they sequenced expressed TCRB transcripts. Here immunoSEQ multiplex PCR was the method, and the copy in TCRdb shows in-frame clones only, minus some. Among roughly 100,000 clones listed, roughly 28% were seen once. Study-level results: Among all four CD4+ subsets, Type 1 diabetes patients had TCRB CDR3s that were moderately but significantly shorter.

Their antigens are not known. Sequenced sample: central memory CD4+ T cells from blood. The receptors were gathered from a woman between 18 and 29 years old with type 1 diabetes.

This clone has just a few counts. V and J are TRBV6-1 and TRBJ2-7; D gene unclear. The CDR3 covers 14 residues. Germline V gene sequence: CDR1 MNHNS, CDR2 SASEGT. Trimming took off 2 bases at V and 2 bases at J, with 10 bases between the two ends. The CDR3 protein is CASSEISLPYEQYF. The CDR3 DNA follows: TGTGCCAGCAGTGAAATAAGTCTACCCTACGAGCAGTACTTC.

This clone was seen repeatedly, ten times or more. The chain uses TRBV7-6 and TRBJ2-3, with D possibly being TRBD1 (6 bases). The CDR3 runs to 14 residues. Germline loops: CDR1 SGHVS, CDR2 FNYEAQ. Trimming took off 5 bases at V and 7 bases at J, with 16 bases between the two ends. The CDR3 loop is CASSTDRAEYTQYF. CDR3 sequence (DNA): TGTGCCAGCAGCACGGACAGAGCCGAATATACGCAGTATTTT. Variable domain in full (rest from reference TRBV7-6 and TRBJ2-3): GAGVSQSPRYKVTKRGQDVALRCDPISGHVSLYWYRQALGQGPEFLTYFNYEAQQDKSGLPNDRFSAERPEGSISTLTIQRTEQRDSAMYRCASSTDRAEYTQYFGPGTRLTVL.

This rearrangement joins TRBV5-6 to TRBJ2-2, with D perhaps TRBD1 (6 bases). The germline V gene encodes CDR1 SGHDT and CDR2 YYEEEE. This CDR3 is 15 amino acids long. Between the trimmed V and J ends, which lost 4 bases and 5 bases, there was a span of 15 bases. CDR3 DNA sequence: TGTGCCAGCAGCAGCACAGGGATTCGGACCGGGGAGCTGTTTTTT. Protein sequence: CASSSTGIRTGELFF.

This clone was observed a few times. The chain recombines TRBV5-1 with TRBJ2-3; D is possibly TRBD1 (5 bases). The V end was cut by 0 bases, the J end by 3 bases, with 11 bases between. CDR1 and CDR2 (germline): SGHRS, YFSETQ. CDR3 length: 15 amino acids. The CDR3 DNA reads TGCGCCAGCAGCTTGGGACAGTATCTGACAGATACGCAGTATTTT. Protein: CASSLGQYLTDTQYF.

In this sample, this clone turned up a few times. The CDR3 bases are TGTGCCAGCACTAGAGGGGGAATAGCGGGCGAGCAGTTCTTC. Its protein product is CASTRGGIAGEQFF. The chain uses TRBV6-1 and TRBJ2-1; possible D gene TRBD2, 7 bases. Trimming removed 7 bases at V and 10 bases at J, with 20 bases between. Germline V gene lookup returns CDR1 MNHNS and CDR2 SASEGT. CDR3 length equals 14 residues.

This clone is a singleton in its sample. V usage is TRBV27 and J usage is TRBJ2-7, with 9 nucleotides matching TRBD1. The V and J ends lost 2 bases and 1 base, in that order; junction bases with no gene match: 3. The CDR3 contains 15 residues. The germline gives CDR1 MNHEY, CDR2 SMNVEV (reference sequence). CDR3 residues: CASSLLGTGSYEQYF. DNA for the CDR3: TGTGCCAGCAGTTTACTGGGGACAGGGTCCTACGAGCAGTACTTC.

This clone was counted between two and nine times. The chain joins TRBV29-1 to TRBJ1-1; TRBD1 aligns across 7 bases. Germline V lookup: CDR1 SQVTM, CDR2 ANQGSEA. The CDR3 covers 12 residues. V dropped 6 bases and J dropped 3; count of bases not matched to a gene: 4. DNA for the CDR3: TGCAGCGTCGAGACAGGGTACACTGAAGCTTTCTTT. Translated: CSVETGYTEAFF. The whole variable domain, remainder taken from reference TRBV29-1 and TRBJ1-1, is SAVISQKPSRDICQRGTSLTIQCQVDSQVTMMFWYRQQPGQSLTLIATANQGSEATYESGFVIDKFPISRPNLTFSTLTVSNMSPEDSSIYLCSVETGYTEAFFGQGTRLTVV.

The chain is built from TRBV25-1 and TRBJ2-5, with D perhaps TRBD2 (5 bases). The CDR3 length is 16 residues. Germline V CDR1 and CDR2: MGHDK, SYGVNS. Trimming took 2 bases from V and 5 from J, leaving 18 bases between them. This chain's CDR3 is CASSEVGNGITETQYF. CDR3 DNA: TGTGCCAGCAGTGAAGTGGGGAACGGGATAACGGAGACCCAGTACTTC.